The source of this T cell receptor beta chain is a study of CD8 T cells in ankylosing spondylitis. As for this clonotype: Its antigen is undetermined.

Whole-study findings and limits: Both synovial fluid and blood in reactive arthritis had previously been reported to carry some motif variants. Significantly higher representation of disease-linked clones was reported for matched ankylosing spondylitis synovial fluid. A TCR beta motif made of fewer than ten highly homologous variants seemed typical of ankylosing spondylitis blood.

Making use of molecular barcodes, quantitative 5'-RACE generated TCR beta libraries. MiXCR, run by TCRdb on the 5' RACE reads, gives a single entry per CDR3 protein. The table includes about 200,000 distinct CDR3 sequences, around 13% detected once. Trimming at V came to 4 bases and at J to 3 bases, leaving 12 bases not matched to a gene. The CDR3 has 17 amino acids. Per the germline V gene, CDR1 is MNHEY and CDR2 is SVGAGI. The gene calls are TRBV6-5 and TRBJ2-1; 7 bases line up with TRBD2. The material sequenced was blood, either unsorted or a sorted T cell fraction (not recorded which). This TCR derives from a male donor with ankylosing spondylitis or in good health (not recorded which). The DNA for the CDR3 is TGTGCCAGCAGTTCGGACATGACTAGCCGCTACTACAATGAGCAGTTCTTC. Its translation is CASSSDMTSRYYNEQFF.